Below are 17 T cell receptor beta chains sequenced from a single sample in a study of OX40 agonist ivuxolimab in advanced cancers. Only in-frame clones appear in the TCRdb table, and some are missing; sequencing was by immunoSEQ multiplex PCR. The sample shows approximately 26,000 clones, about 80% of them seen only once. Sequenced material: CD4+ or CD8+ T cells sorted from blood, taken in a trial of the OX40 agonist ivuxolimab. The receptors come from an adult with an advanced solid tumor such as melanoma, head and neck, liver or kidney cancer.

Concerning this clone itself: One end of the junction is discordant with germline, which a read error may explain. The chain uses TRBV5-8 and TRBJ1-6, with 9 bases fitting TRBD1. This CDR3 region has 18 residues. Germline assignment: CDR1 SGHTS and CDR2 YDEGEE. The CDR3 bases are TGCGCCAGCAGCCAAGATGGGACAGGGTCGTACTATAATTCACCCCTCCACTTT. Its protein product is CASSQDGTGSYYNSPLHF.

The chain is built from TRBV4-1 and TRBJ2-1; D not certain. The CDR3 runs 13 residues. Looked up from germline, CDR1 is MGHRA and CDR2 is YSYEKL. Between the trimmed V and J ends, which lost 3 bases and 8 bases, there was a span of 11 bases. In DNA, the CDR3 is TGCGCCAGCAGCCAGCAATTAGAGGATGAGCAGTTCTTC. It encodes CASSQQLEDEQFF.

The chain joins TRBV5-6 to TRBJ2-7; 8 bases agree with TRBD1. With 0 bases clipped from V and 1 base from J, the junction kept 9 bases outside the gene matches. The germline V gene has CDR1 SGHDT and CDR2 YYEEEE. The length of the CDR3 is 17 residues. The CDR3 is CASSLGPWTGKSYEQYF. In nucleotides, the CDR3 is TGTGCCAGCAGCTTGGGGCCCTGGACAGGGAAATCCTACGAGCAGTACTTC.

The chain combines TRBV7-9 with TRBJ1-1; 8 bases are a match to TRBD1. Germline values: CDR1 SEHNR, CDR2 FQNEAQ (reference sequence). V dropped 3 bases and J dropped 3; count of bases not matched to a gene: 9. The CDR3 has 16 amino acids. The CDR3, as DNA: TGTGCCAGCAGCTTCGGACAGGGCCGATACGACACTGAAGCTTTCTTT. This sequence encodes CASSFGQGRYDTEAFF.

The chain couples TRBV5-1 to TRBJ2-7, with TRBD2 matching over 7 bases. J gave up 5 bases and V 3 bases, and 5 bases lay outside the gene matches. CDR1 SGHRS and CDR2 YFSETQ come from the germline V gene. This CDR3 is built from 13 residues. This CDR3 is CASSYRGGDEQYF. The CDR3 DNA is TGCGCCAGCAGCTACCGTGGGGGGGACGAGCAGTACTTC.

The chain employs TRBV21-1 and TRBJ1-5. TRBV21-1 has pseudogene status. The CDR3 is made up of 16 amino acids. The CDR3 DNA reads as TGTGCCAGCACCCAAGGGGGGGAGGATAGCAATCAGCCCCAGCATTTT. Protein: CASTQGGEDSNQPQHF.

The chain joins TRBV7-9 to TRBJ2-3; 10 bases align to TRBD1. Looked up from germline, CDR1 is SEHNR and CDR2 is FQNEAQ (reference sequence). With 2 bases clipped from V and 3 bases from J, the junction kept 5 bases outside the gene matches. This CDR3 has 16 amino acids. CDR3 region: CASSLYRDRGTDTQYF. CDR3 nucleotides: TGTGCCAGCAGCTTATACCGGGACAGGGGAACAGATACGCAGTATTTT. The full variable domain, with the rest looked up from reference TRBV7-9 and TRBJ2-3, is DTGVSQNPRHKITKRGQNVTFRCDPISEHNRLYWYRQTLGQGPEFLTYFQNEAQLEKSRLLSDRFSAERPKGSFSTLEIQRTEQGDSAMYLCASSLYRDRGTDTQYFGPGTRLTVL.

The chain uses TRBV6-4 and TRBJ2-6, with a tentative D call TRBD1 (6 bases). The germline V gene encodes CDR1 MRHNA and CDR2 SNTAGT. The CDR3 contains 16 residues. V lost 4 bases, J lost 0 bases, and 10 bases lay in between. The CDR3 loop is CASSGQAGSGANVLTF. The CDR3 DNA reads TGTGCCAGCAGTGGACAGGCCGGCTCTGGGGCCAACGTCCTGACTTTC.

CDR3 loop: CASSLWLGGGDTQYF. CDR3 bases: TGTGCCAGCAGTTTATGGTTAGGGGGTGGAGATACGCAGTATTTT. This sequence joins TRBV27 and TRBJ2-3, with D possibly TRBD1 on 6 matching bases. CDR3 length: 15 residues. Between the trimmed V and J ends, which lost 1 base and 5 bases, there was a span of 13 bases. From germline, CDR1 is MNHEY and CDR2 SMNVEV (reference sequence).

This clone was detected a few times. The chain carries TRBV7-9 and TRBJ2-1; no reliable D call. Germline CDR1 SEHNR, CDR2 FQNEAQ (reference sequence). Trimming stripped 3 bases from V and 6 bases from J, with 9 bases between. CDR3 length equals 13 residues. This CDR3 reads CASSLYQSNEQFF. In nucleotides, the CDR3 is TGTGCCAGCAGCTTGTACCAGTCCAATGAGCAGTTCTTC.

The chain couples TRBV18 to TRBJ1-5; D may be TRBD1 (5 bases). This CDR3 comprises 15 residues. Germline V CDR1 and CDR2: KGHSH, LQKENI. The V and J ends lost 3 bases and 5 bases respectively, with 14 bases between them. The CDR3 here is CASSPGRAWDQPQHF. CDR3 DNA: TGTGCCAGCTCACCGGGCAGGGCTTGGGATCAGCCCCAGCATTTT.

V gene TRBV27 combines with J gene TRBJ1-1, with D tentatively TRBD1 (5 bases). The V and J ends lost 4 bases and 1 base respectively, with 13 bases between them. Germline CDR1 MNHEY, CDR2 SMNVEV (reference sequence). The CDR3 totals 15 residues. CDR3 bases: TGTGCCAGCAGTTGGGACGGACGCAGGAACACTGAAGCTTTCTTT. As protein: CASSWDGRRNTEAFF.

This chain links TRBV9 with TRBJ1-2; 10 bases are a match to TRBD1. The CDR3 sequence is 18 residues long. Germline V CDR1 and CDR2: SGDLS, YYNGEE. Trimming took 2 bases from V and 2 from J; bases not matched to a gene: 12. This CDR3 reads CASSVGTGVLPNNYGYTF. In DNA, the CDR3 is TGTGCCAGCAGCGTCGGGACAGGGGTCCTCCCTAACAACTATGGCTACACCTTC.

This chain links TRBV5-1 with TRBJ2-2; 12 bases agree with TRBD2. CDR1 and CDR2 from the germline V gene are SGHRS and YFSETQ. This CDR3 is built from 16 residues. Losses at the gene ends were 2 bases for V and 7 bases for J; bases not matched to a gene: 6. The CDR3 region is CASSFGLAGFGGELFF. CDR3 in DNA: TGCGCCAGCAGCTTCGGACTAGCGGGGTTCGGCGGGGAGCTGTTTTTT.

This chain joins TRBV5-1 and TRBJ2-5, with 13 bases aligning to TRBD2. V shed 4 bases and J 0 bases; nucleotides not matched to a gene: 12. The CDR3 totals 19 residues. Per germline, CDR1 SGHRS and CDR2 YFSETQ. The CDR3 here is CASSPRGTSGATYQETQYF. CDR3 in DNA: TGCGCCAGCAGCCCACGGGGGACTAGCGGGGCAACCTACCAAGAGACCCAGTACTTC. Variable domain in full (rest from reference TRBV5-1 and TRBJ2-5): KAGVTQTPRYLIKTRGQQVTLSCSPISGHRSVSWYQQTPGQGLQFLFEYFSETQRNKGNFPGRFSGRQFSNSRSEMNVSTLELGDSALYLCASSPRGTSGATYQETQYFGPGTRLLVL.

This chain uses TRBV5-6 with TRBJ2-7; D gene unclear. Germline V lookup: CDR1 SGHDT, CDR2 YYEEEE. The V gene lost 0 bases and the J gene lost 1 base, with 5 bases spanning the gap. CDR3 length: 13 residues. CDR3 region: CASSLGQSYEQYF. CDR3 nucleotide sequence: TGTGCCAGCAGCTTGGGGCAGTCCTACGAGCAGTACTTC.

J is TRBJ2-5 and V is TRBV7-9; TRBD1 agrees at 8 bases. J was trimmed by 5 bases and V by 4 bases; bases with no gene match: 6. This CDR3 contains 14 residues. Germline CDR1 is SEHNR and CDR2 is FQNEAQ (reference sequence). CDR3 in DNA: TGTGCCAGCAGCTCCACAGGGGGTGGGGAGACCCAGTACTTC. The encoded protein is CASSSTGGGETQYF.